Below are 10 T cell receptor beta chains sequenced from a single sample in a study of radiotherapy plus CTLA-4 blockade in lung cancer. This table comes from immunoSEQ multiplex PCR, and its TCRdb copy is limited to in-frame clones, with some not included. The data contain 50,000 to 85,000 clones, about 80% of them singletons. This sample comprised peripheral blood, obtained from a patient treated with radiotherapy plus ipilimumab. These receptors all stem from a human donor with non-small cell lung cancer who had a partial response to radiotherapy plus ipilimumab.

The V call is TRBV5-1, the J call TRBJ1-2; no clear D gene. The CDR3 totals 15 residues. Germline CDR1 SGHRS, CDR2 YFSETQ. Trimming pared 4 bases from V and 7 bases from J, leaving 20 bases between. CDR3 amino acids: CASSPNAAQRGGYTF. DNA of the CDR3: TGCGCCAGCAGCCCAAACGCCGCACAGCGGGGTGGCTACACCTTC.

This clone was detected only once. The rearrangement joins TRBV2 to TRBJ2-1, with 11 bases that match TRBD2. J was trimmed by 6 bases and V by 6 bases; bases with no gene match: 7. In germline, CDR1 is SNHLY, CDR2 FYNNEI. CDR3 length: 15 residues. The CDR3 here is CASRVLAGVGNEQFF. CDR3 bases: TGTGCCAGCAGGGTACTAGCGGGAGTTGGCAATGAGCAGTTCTTC.

This clone was counted a single time. The V and J genes are TRBV19 and TRBJ1-2; maybe TRBD1 (6 bases). V lost 7 bases and J 0 bases, leaving 21 bases between the germline ends. Germline V gene sequence: CDR1 LNHDA, CDR2 SQIVND (reference sequence). The CDR3 extends over 17 amino acids. The CDR3 sequence: CASTFLGASGANYGYTF. The DNA for the CDR3 is TGTGCCAGTACCTTCCTGGGGGCCTCAGGAGCTAACTATGGCTACACCTTC.

CDR3 in DNA: TGTGCCAGCAGTTCTATAGCGGGAGGGAGAGGAGAGCAGTACTTC. Residues: CASSSIAGGRGEQYF. V is TRBV7-8 and J is TRBJ2-7; 11 bases are shared with TRBD2. The CDR3 is made up of 15 amino acids. In germline, CDR1 is SGHVS, CDR2 FQNEAQ. V lost 6 bases and J lost 7; bases outside the gene matches: 11.

V is TRBV19 and J is TRBJ1-5, with no clear D. Germline V CDR1 and CDR2: LNHDA, SQIVND (reference sequence). Trimming shortened V by 7 bases and J by 6 bases, and 19 bases separated the two germline ends. The CDR3 spans 15 residues. The CDR3 reads CASKSENRGGQPQHF. The CDR3 DNA reads as TGTGCCAGTAAGTCTGAGAACCGTGGAGGTCAGCCCCAGCATTTT.

The chain couples TRBV18 to TRBJ2-5, with D unclear. Trimming stripped 0 bases from V and 4 bases from J, with 6 bases between. The CDR3 contains 13 residues. Per germline, CDR1 KGHSH and CDR2 LQKENI. The CDR3 loop is CASSPPSRETQYF. DNA for the CDR3: TGTGCCAGCTCACCACCCTCCCGAGAGACCCAGTACTTC.

The genes are TRBV5-3 and TRBJ1-4; unclear D gene. TRBV5-3 is labeled an ORF, and its function is uncertain. Trimming shortened V by 5 bases and J by 13 bases, and 12 bases separated the two germline ends. The CDR3 has 11 amino acids. The CDR3 region has the DNA TGTGCCAGAAGTACCCATCAGGCACTGTTTTTT. It encodes CARSTHQALFF.

This clone appeared once. This sequence joins TRBV5-6 and TRBJ2-5, with TRBD1 matching 12 bases. This CDR3 has 19 amino acids. The junction had 19 bases not matched to a gene; V was cut back by 3 bases and J by 7 bases. The V gene's germline CDR1 is SGHDT and CDR2 YYEEEE. CDR3 DNA: TGTGCCAGCAGCTCGACCTTTGGGGGACCTGGGACAGGGGGCGGGACCCAGTACTTC. Protein: CASSSTFGGPGTGGGTQYF. The full variable domain, its missing parts supplied by reference TRBV5-6 and TRBJ2-5, is DAGVTQSPTHLIKTRGQQVTLRCSPKSGHDTVSWYQQALGQGPQFIFQYYEEEERQRGNFPDRFSGHQFPNYSSELNVNALLLGDSALYLCASSSTFGGPGTGGGTQYFGPGTRLLVL.

The genes are TRBV7-2 and TRBJ1-2; 7 nucleotides align to TRBD1. The germline gives CDR1 SGHTA, CDR2 FQGNSA. J was trimmed by 8 bases and V by 4 bases; bases with no gene match: 1. This CDR3 has 11 amino acids. The CDR3 region is CASSSGGGYTF. DNA of the CDR3: TGTGCCAGCAGCTCAGGGGGGGGCTACACCTTC.

The chain couples TRBV5-4 to TRBJ2-5, with D perhaps TRBD1 (6 bases). Trimming removed 4 bases at V and 1 base at J, with 11 bases between. Germline lookup yields CDR1 SGHNT and CDR2 YYREEE (reference sequence). CDR3 length: 14 amino acids. The CDR3 nucleotides are TGTGCCAGCAGCATAGGACAGCCCCAAGAGACCCAGTACTTC. It yields the protein CASSIGQPQETQYF.